This TCR beta chain was captured in a study of cytomegalovirus exposure and HLA in healthy donors. With 60 Vbeta and 13 Jbeta primers, the PCR was carried out. This table comes from immunoSEQ multiplex PCR, and its TCRdb copy is limited to in-frame clones, with some not included. The sample shows some 200,000 clones, approximately 82% of them seen only once. Trimming removed 3 bases from V and 6 bases from J; junction bases left unmatched: 10. The V gene's germline CDR1 is SGDLS and CDR2 YYNGEE. This CDR3 has 15 residues. The table lists this clone with a few counts. Antigen unknown. Study-level results: When analyzed later, a missense DCLRE1C variant was found to be linked to TCR beta V- and J-gene trimming. Donors belonging to an Asian-associated ancestry cluster reportedly showed fewer N-insertions in productive TCRs than the 666-donor mean, according to what a later analysis found.

V gene TRBV9 combines with J gene TRBJ2-7, with TRBD2 matching over 9 bases. Sample: PBMCs. The TCR originated in a man aged 18 to 29 in good health and CMV-seronegative. The CDR3 DNA follows: TGTGCCAGCAGCGCCAGTGGGGCTAGCGGGACCGAGCAGTACTTC. It codes for CASSASGASGTEQYF.